These T cell receptor beta chains were read from a single sample in a study of Ad26.COV2.S vaccination and SARS-CoV-2 variants. The data were produced by immunoSEQ multiplex PCR, yet TCRdb's version contains in-frame clones alone and is incomplete. In the table there are 200,000 to 250,000 clones, around 87% of which are singletons. The sample was peripheral blood, taken in a trial of Ad26.COV2.S vaccine versus placebo. The source is a person between 18 and 60 years old who received the Ad26.COV2.S COVID-19 vaccine or a placebo. Each CDR3 is given with its conserved first and last residue. Fields, in order: CDR3 protein, CDR3 DNA, D gene, V gene, CDR3 length, J gene, clone size. The D gene is left open where the match is weak. Some rows have no size entry. The others give once, few or many, or a class for an expanded clone.

CDR3aa: CATSDTGLSGTQYF; CDR3nt: TGTGCCACCAGTGACACGGGACTCTCGGGGACCCAGTACTTC; d_gene: NA; v_gene: TRBV24-1; len: 14; j_gene: TRBJ2-5; abundance: NA
CDR3aa: CAWSPTGWYGANVLTF; CDR3nt: TGTGCCTGGAGTCCCACAGGTTGGTACGGGGCCAACGTCCTGACTTTC; d_gene: NA; v_gene: TRBV30; len: 16; j_gene: TRBJ2-6; abundance: NA
CDR3aa: CASSHQMGTETNYGYTF; CDR3nt: TGTGCCAGCAGTCACCAAATGGGGACAGAGACTAACTATGGCTACACCTTC; d_gene: TRBD1; v_gene: TRBV6-2/TRBV6-3; len: 17; j_gene: TRBJ1-2; abundance: NA
CDR3aa: CASSLLTSPAYPIEQYF; CDR3nt: TGTGCCAGCAGTTTACTGACCTCTCCGGCCTACCCCATCGAGCAGTACTTC; d_gene: NA; v_gene: TRBV28; len: 17; j_gene: TRBJ2-7; abundance: NA
CDR3aa: CASSAAWTFQYEQYF; CDR3nt: TGTGCCAGCAGCGCGGCATGGACTTTCCAATACGAGCAGTACTTC; d_gene: NA; v_gene: TRBV5-6; len: 15; j_gene: TRBJ2-7; abundance: NA
CDR3aa: CASSFRAGNTIYF; CDR3nt: TGTGCCAGCAGTTTCAGGGCTGGAAACACCATATATTTT; d_gene: NA; v_gene: TRBV12-3/TRBV12-4; len: 13; j_gene: TRBJ1-3; abundance: once
CDR3aa: CAWSYENYEQYF; CDR3nt: TGTGCCTGGAGTTATGAAAACTACGAGCAGTACTTC; d_gene: NA; v_gene: TRBV30; len: 12; j_gene: TRBJ2-7; abundance: NA
CDR3aa: CASSFDSWGVNTEAFF; CDR3nt: TGTGCCAGCAGTTTTGATTCTTGGGGGGTGAACACTGAAGCTTTCTTT; d_gene: NA; v_gene: TRBV28; len: 16; j_gene: TRBJ1-1; abundance: NA
CDR3aa: CSWGEGYGYTF; CDR3nt: TGCAGTTGGGGGGAGGGCTATGGCTACACCTTC; d_gene: NA; v_gene: TRBV20-1; len: 11; j_gene: TRBJ1-2; abundance: NA
CDR3aa: CASSAGLAGGTYEQFF; CDR3nt: TGTGCCAGCAGTGCAGGACTAGCGGGGGGGACTTATGAGCAGTTCTTC; d_gene: TRBD2; v_gene: TRBV28; len: 16; j_gene: TRBJ2-1; abundance: NA
CDR3aa: CASSPLTGEQYF; CDR3nt: TGCGCCAGCAGCCCCTTGACAGGCGAGCAGTACTTC; d_gene: NA; v_gene: TRBV4-1; len: 12; j_gene: TRBJ2-7; abundance: NA
CDR3aa: CAWSPGGTYEQYF; CDR3nt: TGTGCCTGGAGCCCCGGGGGCACCTACGAGCAGTACTTC; d_gene: NA; v_gene: TRBV30; len: 13; j_gene: TRBJ2-7; abundance: NA
CDR3aa: CASSQPGGRVAYNEQFF; CDR3nt: TGTGCCAGCAGCCAGCCTGGCGGGAGAGTCGCCTACAATGAGCAGTTCTTC; d_gene: TRBD2; v_gene: TRBV3-1/TRBV3-2; len: 17; j_gene: TRBJ2-1; abundance: NA
CDR3aa: CSARQRNEQFF; CDR3nt: TGCAGTGCTAGACAGCGTAATGAGCAGTTCTTC; d_gene: NA; v_gene: TRBV20-1; len: 11; j_gene: TRBJ2-1; abundance: NA
CDR3aa: CASSLGPNNEQFF; CDR3nt: TGTGCCAGCAGCTTAGGGCCTAACAATGAGCAGTTCTTC; d_gene: NA; v_gene: TRBV7-2; len: 13; j_gene: TRBJ2-1; abundance: NA
CDR3aa: CASSPMGETQYF; CDR3nt: TGTGCTAGCAGCCCTATGGGCGAGACCCAGTACTTC; d_gene: NA; v_gene: TRBV7-7; len: 12; j_gene: TRBJ2-5; abundance: NA
CDR3aa: CASSAGAGNQPQHF; CDR3nt: TGCGCCAGCAGTGCAGGGGCAGGCAATCAGCCCCAGCATTTT; d_gene: NA; v_gene: TRBV10-2; len: 14; j_gene: TRBJ1-5; abundance: NA
CDR3aa: CASSPPGTGSNIQYF; CDR3nt: TGTGCCAGCAGTCCCCCCGGGACAGGGAGTAACATTCAGTACTTC; d_gene: TRBD1; v_gene: TRBV6-5; len: 15; j_gene: TRBJ2-4; abundance: NA
CDR3aa: CASNWDRESPLHF; CDR3nt: TGTGCCAGCAACTGGGACAGGGAATCACCCCTCCACTTT; d_gene: TRBD1; v_gene: TRBV12-3/TRBV12-4; len: 13; j_gene: TRBJ1-6; abundance: NA
CDR3aa: CASRPPPGKNQPQHF; CDR3nt: TGTGCCAGCCGACCCCCCCCAGGGAAAAATCAGCCCCAGCATTTT; d_gene: NA; v_gene: TRBV27; len: 15; j_gene: TRBJ1-5; abundance: NA
CDR3aa: CASGAGDREYTGELFF; CDR3nt: TGTGCCAGCGGGGCCGGGGACAGGGAGTACACCGGGGAGCTGTTTTTT; d_gene: TRBD1; v_gene: TRBV28; len: 16; j_gene: TRBJ2-2; abundance: NA
CDR3aa: CASSVEAGGGYTF; CDR3nt: TGTGCCAGCAGCGTCGAGGCGGGGGGTGGCTACACCTTC; d_gene: NA; v_gene: TRBV9; len: 13; j_gene: TRBJ1-2; abundance: NA
CDR3aa: CSVSETGRSPLHF; CDR3nt: TGCAGCGTTTCTGAGACAGGGAGGTCACCCCTCCACTTT; d_gene: TRBD1; v_gene: TRBV29-1; len: 13; j_gene: TRBJ1-6; abundance: medium-sized
CDR3aa: CASSVVSGKYNEQFF; CDR3nt: TGTGCCAGCAGCGTAGTTAGCGGGAAATACAATGAGCAGTTCTTC; d_gene: TRBD2; v_gene: TRBV9; len: 15; j_gene: TRBJ2-1; abundance: NA
CDR3aa: CASSRGLATHRGSHEQYF; CDR3nt: TGTGCCAGCAGCCGGGGACTAGCGACCCATCGAGGCTCCCACGAGCAGTACTTC; d_gene: TRBD2; v_gene: TRBV11-2; len: 18; j_gene: TRBJ2-7; abundance: NA
CDR3aa: CASSLSRAGELFF; CDR3nt: TGTGCCAGCAGTTTAAGTAGGGCCGGGGAGCTGTTTTTT; d_gene: NA; v_gene: TRBV28; len: 13; j_gene: TRBJ2-2; abundance: NA
CDR3aa: CASSLGDRRFYTF; CDR3nt: TGTGCCAGCAGTTTAGGGGACAGGCGTTTCTACACCTTC; d_gene: TRBD1; v_gene: TRBV28; len: 13; j_gene: TRBJ1-2; abundance: NA
CDR3aa: CASSRGTGYTGELFF; CDR3nt: TGTGCCAGCAGCCGAGGGACAGGGTACACCGGGGAGCTGTTTTTT; d_gene: TRBD1; v_gene: TRBV14; len: 15; j_gene: TRBJ2-2; abundance: few
CDR3aa: CASSHGLAGGGTQYF; CDR3nt: TGTGCCAGCAGCCACGGACTAGCGGGAGGTGGGACCCAGTACTTC; d_gene: TRBD2; v_gene: TRBV3-1/TRBV3-2; len: 15; j_gene: TRBJ2-5; abundance: NA
CDR3aa: CASSQGQGLLGPPLHF; CDR3nt: TGTGCCAGCAGCCAAGGACAGGGGCTACTAGGGCCACCCCTCCACTTT; d_gene: TRBD1; v_gene: TRBV7-8; len: 16; j_gene: TRBJ1-6; abundance: few
CDR3aa: CASSYSTGDAYNEQFF; CDR3nt: TGTGCCAGCAGTTACTCGACAGGGGACGCCTACAATGAGCAGTTCTTC; d_gene: TRBD1; v_gene: TRBV6-5; len: 16; j_gene: TRBJ2-1; abundance: NA
CDR3aa: CASSEIGYQETQYF; CDR3nt: TGTGCCAGCAGTGAAATAGGGTACCAAGAGACCCAGTACTTC; d_gene: NA; v_gene: TRBV2; len: 14; j_gene: TRBJ2-5; abundance: NA
CDR3aa: CASSPHDGATNEKLFF; CDR3nt: TGTGCCAGTAGTCCTCACGACGGCGCAACTAATGAAAAACTGTTTTTT; d_gene: NA; v_gene: TRBV19; len: 16; j_gene: TRBJ1-4; abundance: NA
CDR3aa: CASSSGTGGRTGELFF; CDR3nt: TGTGCCAGCAGTTCCGGGACAGGGGGCCGCACCGGGGAGCTGTTTTTT; d_gene: TRBD1; v_gene: TRBV11-1; len: 16; j_gene: TRBJ2-2; abundance: NA
CDR3aa: CASSQGDRSPLHF; CDR3nt: TGTGCCAGCAGCCAGGGGGACAGATCACCCCTCCACTTT; d_gene: TRBD1; v_gene: TRBV3-1/TRBV3-2; len: 13; j_gene: TRBJ1-6; abundance: NA
CDR3aa: CASRGDLPSYNEQFF; CDR3nt: TGTGCCAGCAGGGGGGACCTCCCCTCCTACAATGAGCAGTTCTTC; d_gene: NA; v_gene: TRBV5-5; len: 15; j_gene: TRBJ2-1; abundance: NA
CDR3aa: CASIRGGNYGYTF; CDR3nt: TGTGCCAGCATCCGGGGCGGTAACTATGGCTACACCTTC; d_gene: NA; v_gene: TRBV2; len: 13; j_gene: TRBJ1-2; abundance: NA
CDR3aa: CATAQRDSGELFF; CDR3nt: TGTGCCACCGCCCAGCGGGACAGCGGGGAGCTGTTTTTT; d_gene: NA; v_gene: TRBV24-1; len: 13; j_gene: TRBJ2-2; abundance: many
CDR3aa: CASSSGQTRTNEKLFF; CDR3nt: TGTGCCAGCAGCTCCGGACAGACCCGAACTAATGAAAAACTGTTTTTT; d_gene: NA; v_gene: TRBV5-4; len: 16; j_gene: TRBJ1-4; abundance: NA
CDR3aa: CASSPVPGLAEETQYF; CDR3nt: TGTGCCAGCTCACCAGTTCCGGGACTAGCGGAGGAGACCCAGTACTTC; d_gene: TRBD2; v_gene: TRBV18; len: 16; j_gene: TRBJ2-5; abundance: NA
CDR3aa: CASSLSRLTGELFF; CDR3nt: TGTGCCAGCAGTTTATCCAGGCTCACCGGGGAGCTGTTTTTT; d_gene: NA; v_gene: TRBV27; len: 14; j_gene: TRBJ2-2; abundance: NA
CDR3aa: CASSIGPRQGRRIEAFF; CDR3nt: TGTGCCAGTAGTATAGGGCCTCGACAGGGGCGCAGGATTGAAGCTTTCTTT; d_gene: TRBD1; v_gene: TRBV19; len: 17; j_gene: TRBJ1-1; abundance: NA
CDR3aa: CASSQPAGRPIQYF; CDR3nt: TGTGCCAGCAGCCAGCCGGCGGGGAGACCAATTCAGTACTTC; d_gene: NA; v_gene: TRBV7-9; len: 14; j_gene: TRBJ2-4; abundance: NA
CDR3aa: CASSSGISYEQYF; CDR3nt: TGTGCCAGCAGCTCCGGGATCTCCTACGAGCAGTACTTC; d_gene: NA; v_gene: TRBV7-2; len: 13; j_gene: TRBJ2-7; abundance: NA
CDR3aa: CATSQRWGYGYTF; CDR3nt: TGTGCCACCAGTCAGAGATGGGGATATGGCTACACCTTC; d_gene: NA; v_gene: TRBV24-1; len: 13; j_gene: TRBJ1-2; abundance: NA
CDR3aa: CASSPSAGRVTGNTIYF; CDR3nt: TGTGCCAGCAGTCCCTCCGCCGGAAGGGTAACTGGAAACACCATATATTTT; d_gene: NA; v_gene: TRBV28; len: 17; j_gene: TRBJ1-3; abundance: NA
CDR3aa: CASSLAGAGELFF; CDR3nt: TGTGCCAGCAGTTTAGCCGGGGCCGGGGAGCTGTTTTTT; d_gene: NA; v_gene: TRBV12-3/TRBV12-4; len: 13; j_gene: TRBJ2-2; abundance: NA
CDR3aa: CAISESREMNTEAFF; CDR3nt: TGTGCCATCAGTGAGTCAAGGGAAATGAACACTGAAGCTTTCTTT; d_gene: NA; v_gene: TRBV10-3; len: 15; j_gene: TRBJ1-1; abundance: NA
CDR3aa: CASSLRTFWDWKNYSTGELFF; CDR3nt: TGTGCCAGTAGTTTGAGAACTTTCTGGGACTGGAAAAATTATAGCACCGGGGAGCTGTTTTTT; d_gene: NA; v_gene: TRBV19; len: 21; j_gene: TRBJ2-2; abundance: NA
CDR3aa: CASSMATPKLFF; CDR3nt: TGTGCCAGTAGTATGGCGACACCCAAACTGTTTTTT; d_gene: NA; v_gene: TRBV19; len: 12; j_gene: TRBJ1-4; abundance: NA
CDR3aa: CASLRYSNQPQHF; CDR3nt: TGTGCCAGCTTGCGTTATAGCAATCAGCCCCAGCATTTT; d_gene: NA; v_gene: TRBV6-6; len: 13; j_gene: TRBJ1-5; abundance: NA
CDR3aa: CASSQDMAKSPGELFF; CDR3nt: TGCGCCAGCAGCCAAGATATGGCAAAATCCCCCGGGGAGCTGTTTTTT; d_gene: NA; v_gene: TRBV4-3; len: 16; j_gene: TRBJ2-2; abundance: few
CDR3aa: CASSLGEDRRLTEAFF; CDR3nt: TGTGCCAGCAGCTTAGGGGAGGACAGGAGACTCACTGAAGCTTTCTTT; d_gene: TRBD1; v_gene: TRBV7-6; len: 16; j_gene: TRBJ1-1; abundance: NA
CDR3aa: CASSLTGKQYF; CDR3nt: TGTGCCAGCTCGCTTACAGGGAAACAGTACTTC; d_gene: NA; v_gene: TRBV6-4; len: 11; j_gene: TRBJ2-7; abundance: medium-sized